This T cell receptor (beta chain) emerged from a study of long-term antiretroviral therapy in people with HIV. With V trimmed by 0 bases and J by 5 bases, 5 bases remained unmatched. The V gene's germline CDR1 is GTSNPN and CDR2 SVGIG (reference sequence). There are 14 residues in the CDR3. Researchers report immunoSEQ v3.0 was run at survey level. Repertoires were generated with immunoSEQ multiplex PCR, while TCRdb's copy carries only in-frame clones and drops some. The sample holds 30,000 to 40,000 clones; roughly 80% are singletons and the top ten take 7.9%. Study observations and caveats: ART was followed by higher diversity that remained below transplant donor controls.

Sampling of each donor yielded at least one pre-ART PBMC sample and at least two post-ART PBMC samples. There were no participants with HIV treated outside the United States. Remarks on this clone: Antigen: not known.

The input for sequencing was unsorted PBMCs, taken 0.4 years before starting antiretroviral therapy. The V and J genes are TRBV30 and TRBJ1-1; 8 bases fit TRBD1. The receptor was derived from a man between 18 and 29 years old with HIV. The DNA for the CDR3 is TGTGCCTGGAGTGTTGCGACAGGGGTTACTGAAGCTTTCTTT. Protein sequence: CAWSVATGVTEAFF.